This TCR beta chain was profiled in a study of cytomegalovirus exposure and HLA in healthy donors. Deletions cut 5 bases from V and 2 bases from J, with 19 bases between. Germline CDR1 MDHEN, CDR2 SYDVKM. There are 16 residues in the CDR3. Regarding this clone: What it binds is unknown.

General study points: In terms of immune exposure information, only CMV serostatus was available. Association of 17,000 or so TCR beta sequences with HLA alleles was found at 0.05 false discovery rate in a later analysis. One variant, a missense change in DCLRE1C, was linked in a later analysis to TCR beta V- and J-gene trimming.

Both 60 Vbeta primers and 13 Jbeta primers went into the PCR. Repertoires were generated with immunoSEQ multiplex PCR, while TCRdb's copy carries only in-frame clones and drops some. This sample has some 97,000 clones, with more than 65% found just once. The sequenced sample was PBMCs. The J gene is TRBJ2-7, the V gene TRBV28; TRBD1 might be the D (5 bases). The receptor was derived from a woman younger than 35 in good health and CMV-seronegative. The CDR3 nucleotides read TGTGCCAGCAGTCCCCCCGGACACCTTCAAGCCTACGAGCAGTACTTC. Amino acid sequence: CASSPPGHLQAYEQYF. Looking up the rest from reference TRBV28 and TRBJ2-7 gives the full variable domain: DVKVTQSSRYLVKRTGEKVFLECVQDMDHENMFWYRQDPGLGLRLIYFSYDVKMKEKGDIPEGYSVSREKKERFSLILESASTNQTSMYLCASSPPGHLQAYEQYFGPGTRLTVT.